Sequencing of this TCR beta chain was carried out in a study of blood T cell repertoires in COVID-19. On the study more broadly: The origin of the acute and convalescent COVID-19 samples was the United States, Italy and Spain. PBMCs, B-cell-depleted T cells, or T cells provided the cDNA or gDNA that made up the material.

The CDR3 has 15 residues. Germline CDR1 reads SGHDT; CDR2 reads YYEEEE. Trimming removed 0 bases at V and 2 bases at J, with 9 bases between. Profiled with immunoSEQ multiplex PCR; TCRdb holds only in-frame clones, not every one. The profile shows about 210,000 clones, 82% of them singletons. This TCR was sampled from a woman aged 70-85 years with COVID-19, enrolled during active disease. Sequencing was done on a sample of peripheral blood. The J gene is TRBJ1-3, the V gene TRBV5-6; D remains unclear. The CDR3 loop reads CASSLGGEPGNTIYF. The CDR3 bases are TGTGCCAGCAGCTTGGGCGGGGAGCCTGGAAACACCATATATTTT.